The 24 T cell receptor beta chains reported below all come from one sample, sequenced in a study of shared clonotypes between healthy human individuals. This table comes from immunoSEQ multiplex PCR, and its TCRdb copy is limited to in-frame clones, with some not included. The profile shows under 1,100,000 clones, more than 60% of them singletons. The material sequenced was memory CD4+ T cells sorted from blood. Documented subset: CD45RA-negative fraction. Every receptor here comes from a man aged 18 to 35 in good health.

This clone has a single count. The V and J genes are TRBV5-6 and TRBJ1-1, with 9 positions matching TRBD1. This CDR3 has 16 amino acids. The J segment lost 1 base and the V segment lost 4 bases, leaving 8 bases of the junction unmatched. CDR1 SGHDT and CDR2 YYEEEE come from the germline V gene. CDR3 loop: CASSPRTGAPNTEAFF. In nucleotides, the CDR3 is TGTGCCAGCAGCCCTCGGACAGGGGCCCCGAACACTGAAGCTTTCTTT.

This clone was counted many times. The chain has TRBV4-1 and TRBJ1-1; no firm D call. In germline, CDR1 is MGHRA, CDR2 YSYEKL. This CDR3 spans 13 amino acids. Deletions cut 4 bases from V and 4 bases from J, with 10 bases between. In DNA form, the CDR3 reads TGCGCCAGCAGCCCCCTTGGATTCACTGAAGCTTTCTTT. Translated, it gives CASSPLGFTEAFF.

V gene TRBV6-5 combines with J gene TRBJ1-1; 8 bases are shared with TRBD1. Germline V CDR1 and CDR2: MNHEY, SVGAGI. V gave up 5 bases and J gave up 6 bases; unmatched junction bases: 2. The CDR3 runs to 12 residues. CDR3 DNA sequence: TGTGCCAGCAGTCCGGACAGGGCTGAAGCTTTCTTT. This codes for CASSPDRAEAFF.

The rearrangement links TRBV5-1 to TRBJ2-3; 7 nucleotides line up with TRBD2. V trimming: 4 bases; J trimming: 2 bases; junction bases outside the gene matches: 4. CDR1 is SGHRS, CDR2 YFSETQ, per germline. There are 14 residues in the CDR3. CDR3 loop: CASSRGEYTDTQYF. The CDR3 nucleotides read TGCGCCAGCAGCCGGGGGGAGTACACAGATACGCAGTATTTT.

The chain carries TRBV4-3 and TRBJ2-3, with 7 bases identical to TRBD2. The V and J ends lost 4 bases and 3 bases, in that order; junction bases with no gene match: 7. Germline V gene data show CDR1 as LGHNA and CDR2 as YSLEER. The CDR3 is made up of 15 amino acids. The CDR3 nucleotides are TGCGCCAGCAGCCGGGCGGGAGTTGGAACAGATACGCAGTATTTT. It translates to CASSRAGVGTDTQYF.

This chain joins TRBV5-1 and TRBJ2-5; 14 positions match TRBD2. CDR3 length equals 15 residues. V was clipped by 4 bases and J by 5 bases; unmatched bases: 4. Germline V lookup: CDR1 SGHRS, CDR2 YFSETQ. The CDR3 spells CASSGLAGGVETQYF. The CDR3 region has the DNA TGCGCCAGCAGCGGACTAGCGGGGGGTGTGGAGACCCAGTACTTC.

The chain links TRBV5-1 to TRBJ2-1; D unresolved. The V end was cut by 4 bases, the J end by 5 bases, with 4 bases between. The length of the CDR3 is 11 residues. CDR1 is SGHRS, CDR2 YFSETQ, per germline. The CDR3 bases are TGCGCCAGCAGCATAAACAATGAGCAGTTCTTC. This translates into CASSINNEQFF.

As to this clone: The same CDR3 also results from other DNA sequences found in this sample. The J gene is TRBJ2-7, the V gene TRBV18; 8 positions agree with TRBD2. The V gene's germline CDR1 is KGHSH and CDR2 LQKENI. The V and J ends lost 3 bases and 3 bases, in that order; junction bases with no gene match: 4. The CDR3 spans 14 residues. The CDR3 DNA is TGTGCCAGCTCACCTTCGGGGGGGGTCTACGAGCAGTACTTC. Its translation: CASSPSGGVYEQYF.

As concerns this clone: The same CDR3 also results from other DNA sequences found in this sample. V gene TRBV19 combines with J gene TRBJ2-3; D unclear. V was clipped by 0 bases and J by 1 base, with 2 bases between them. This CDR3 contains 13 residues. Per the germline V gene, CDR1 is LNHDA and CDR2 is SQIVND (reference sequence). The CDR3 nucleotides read TGTGCCAGTAGTATAGACGGCACAGATACGCAGTATTTT. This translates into CASSIDGTDTQYF.

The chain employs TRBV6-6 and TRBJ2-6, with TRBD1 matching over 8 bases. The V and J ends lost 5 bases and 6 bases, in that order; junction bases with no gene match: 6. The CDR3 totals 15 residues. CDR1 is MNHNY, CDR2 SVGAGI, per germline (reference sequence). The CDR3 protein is CASSQDRVKANVLTF. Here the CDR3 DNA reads TGTGCCAGCAGTCAGGACAGGGTGAAGGCCAACGTCCTGACTTTC.

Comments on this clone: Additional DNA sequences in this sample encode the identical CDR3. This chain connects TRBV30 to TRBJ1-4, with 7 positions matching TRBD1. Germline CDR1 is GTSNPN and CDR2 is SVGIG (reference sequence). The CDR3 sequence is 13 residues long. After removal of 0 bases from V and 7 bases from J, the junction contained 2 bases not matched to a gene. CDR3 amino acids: CAWSVRGGEKLFF. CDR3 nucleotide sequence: TGTGCCTGGAGTGTCAGGGGGGGTGAAAAACTGTTTTTT.

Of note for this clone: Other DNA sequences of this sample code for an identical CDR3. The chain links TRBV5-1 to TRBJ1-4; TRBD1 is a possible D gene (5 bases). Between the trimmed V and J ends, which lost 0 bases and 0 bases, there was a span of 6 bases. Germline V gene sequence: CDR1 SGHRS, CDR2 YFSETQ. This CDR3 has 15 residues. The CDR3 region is CASSLGGSTNEKLFF. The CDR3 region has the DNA TGCGCCAGCAGCTTGGGGGGGTCAACTAATGAAAAACTGTTTTTT.

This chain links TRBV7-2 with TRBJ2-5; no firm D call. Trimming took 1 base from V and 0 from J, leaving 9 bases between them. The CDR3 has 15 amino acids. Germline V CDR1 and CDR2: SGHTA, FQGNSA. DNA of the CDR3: TGTGCCAGCAGCTTAGACGGGCTAGACCAAGAGACCCAGTACTTC. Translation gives CASSLDGLDQETQYF.

The CDR3 coding sequence is TGCGCCAGCAGTCGCGGGGACGGAACCCCCGGGGAGCTGTTTTTT. Encoded protein: CASSRGDGTPGELFF. This sequence joins TRBV5-1 and TRBJ2-2; maybe TRBD2 (6 bases). Germline assignment: CDR1 SGHRS and CDR2 YFSETQ. The ends were cut back, 5 bases at V and 6 bases at J, with 17 bases in the middle. The CDR3 is 15 amino acids.

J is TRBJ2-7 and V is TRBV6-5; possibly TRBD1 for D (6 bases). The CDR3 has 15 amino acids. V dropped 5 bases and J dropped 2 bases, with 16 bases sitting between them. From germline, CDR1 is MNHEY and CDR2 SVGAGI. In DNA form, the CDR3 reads TGTGCCAGCAGTAGAACCGGGACAATAGCCTACGAGCAGTACTTC. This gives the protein CASSRTGTIAYEQYF.

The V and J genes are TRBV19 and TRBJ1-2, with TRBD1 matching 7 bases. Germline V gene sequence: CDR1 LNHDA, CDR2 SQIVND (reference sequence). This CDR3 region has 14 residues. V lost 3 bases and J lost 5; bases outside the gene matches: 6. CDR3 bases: TGTGCCAGTAGTATTAGGGGGCTTGGATATGGCTACACCTTC. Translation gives CASSIRGLGYGYTF.

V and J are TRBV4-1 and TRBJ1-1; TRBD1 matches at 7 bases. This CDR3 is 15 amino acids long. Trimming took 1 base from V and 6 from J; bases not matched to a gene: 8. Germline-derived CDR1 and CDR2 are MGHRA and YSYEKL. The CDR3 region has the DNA TGCGCCAGCAGCCAAGGACCCTACAGGGGCCCTGAAGCTTTCTTT. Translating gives CASSQGPYRGPEAFF.

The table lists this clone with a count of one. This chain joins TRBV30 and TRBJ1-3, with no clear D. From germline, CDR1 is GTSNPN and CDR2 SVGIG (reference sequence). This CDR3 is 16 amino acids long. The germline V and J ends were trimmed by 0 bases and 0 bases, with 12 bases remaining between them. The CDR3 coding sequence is TGTGCCTGGAGTGTAGGTGGACTGGGCTCTGGAAACACCATATATTTT. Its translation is CAWSVGGLGSGNTIYF.

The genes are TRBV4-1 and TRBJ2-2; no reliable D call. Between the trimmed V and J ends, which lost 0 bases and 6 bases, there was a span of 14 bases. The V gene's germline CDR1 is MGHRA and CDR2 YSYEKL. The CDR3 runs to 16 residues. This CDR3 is CASSQDQPKVAGELFF. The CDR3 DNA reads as TGCGCCAGCAGCCAAGATCAACCAAAGGTAGCCGGGGAGCTGTTTTTT.

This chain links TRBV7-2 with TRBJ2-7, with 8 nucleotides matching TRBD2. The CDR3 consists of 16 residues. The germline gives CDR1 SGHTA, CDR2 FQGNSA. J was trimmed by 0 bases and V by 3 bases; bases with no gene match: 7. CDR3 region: CASSFWSGGPSYEQYF. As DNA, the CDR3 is TGTGCCAGCAGCTTCTGGTCGGGAGGGCCCTCCTACGAGCAGTACTTC.

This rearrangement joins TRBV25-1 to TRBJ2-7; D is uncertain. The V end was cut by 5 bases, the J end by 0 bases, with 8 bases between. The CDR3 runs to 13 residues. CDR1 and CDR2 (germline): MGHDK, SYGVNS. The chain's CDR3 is CASSMESSYEQYF. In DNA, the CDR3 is TGTGCCAGCAGTATGGAGAGCTCCTACGAGCAGTACTTC.

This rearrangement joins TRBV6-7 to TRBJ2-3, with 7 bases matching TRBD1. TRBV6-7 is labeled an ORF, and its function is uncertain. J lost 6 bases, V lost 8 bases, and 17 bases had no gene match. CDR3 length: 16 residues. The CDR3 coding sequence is TGTGCCAGCGGTGTCAGCTCTAGACAGGGCATGGATACGCAGTATTTT. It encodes CASGVSSRQGMDTQYF.

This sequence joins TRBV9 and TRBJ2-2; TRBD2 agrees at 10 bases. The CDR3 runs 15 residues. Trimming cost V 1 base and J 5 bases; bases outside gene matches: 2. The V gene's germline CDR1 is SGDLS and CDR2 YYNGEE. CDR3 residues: CASSVSGLATGELFF. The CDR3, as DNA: TGTGCCAGCAGCGTATCGGGACTAGCGACCGGGGAGCTGTTTTTT.

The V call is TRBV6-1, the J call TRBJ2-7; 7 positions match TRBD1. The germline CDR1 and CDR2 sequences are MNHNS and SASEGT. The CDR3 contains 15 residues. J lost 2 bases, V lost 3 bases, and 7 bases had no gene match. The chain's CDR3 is CASSDAGTETYEQYF. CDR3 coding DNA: TGTGCCAGCAGTGATGCCGGGACAGAAACCTACGAGCAGTACTTC.